Shown below are 7 T cell receptor beta chains from a single sample sequenced in a study of neoadjuvant anti-PD-1 for oral cavity cancer. Only in-frame clones appear in the TCRdb table, and some are missing; sequencing was by immunoSEQ multiplex PCR. This sample has 55,000 to 75,000 clones, with 70% to 90% found just once. Time point specified: after neoadjuvant nivolumab, at surgical resection. Specimen: PBMCs, collected after nivolumab (anti-PD-1) treatment. Receptors were obtained from a person between 35 and 79 years old with oral cavity squamous cell carcinoma.

The rearrangement links TRBV7-9 to TRBJ1-4; D ambiguous. This CDR3 has 16 residues. V lost 5 bases and J 0 bases, leaving 13 bases between the germline ends. Germline-derived CDR1 and CDR2 are SEHNR and FQNEAQ (reference sequence). The CDR3, as DNA: TGTGCCAGCAGCGGCAGGCCAACTGCAACTAATGAAAAACTGTTTTTT. Its translation: CASSGRPTATNEKLFF.

This clone has a single count. This chain links TRBV5-1 with TRBJ2-3; TRBD2 might be the D (7 bases). The CDR3 consists of 16 residues. Germline CDR1 and CDR2: SGHRS and YFSETQ. Trimming shortened V by 1 base and J by 0 bases, and 12 bases separated the two germline ends. CDR3 in amino acids: CASSLIGGGSTDTQYF. The CDR3 DNA follows: TGCGCCAGCAGCTTGATCGGCGGGGGCAGCACAGATACGCAGTATTTT.

The chain uses TRBV2 and TRBJ1-2; TRBD1 might be the D (5 bases). This CDR3 has 13 amino acids. From germline, CDR1 is SNHLY and CDR2 FYNNEI. Trimming took 6 bases from V and 7 from J, leaving 15 bases between them. As DNA, the CDR3 is TGTGCCAGCAGGACCGTAGAGGGGTCTGGCTACACCTTC. Amino acids: CASRTVEGSGYTF.

The rearrangement uses TRBV7-9 and TRBJ1-1, with 7 nucleotides matching TRBD1. The CDR3 contains 16 residues. The ends lost 5 bases at V and 1 base at J; junction bases unmatched: 10. Germline assignment: CDR1 SEHNR and CDR2 FQNEAQ (reference sequence). The CDR3 DNA follows: TGTGCCAGCAGCATTAGACAGGGTCGGGGGAACACTGAAGCTTTCTTT. Translation: CASSIRQGRGNTEAFF.

The chain carries TRBV30 and TRBJ1-4, with 8 bases identical to TRBD1. Germline CDR1 GTSNPN, CDR2 SVGIG (reference sequence). V shed 3 bases and J 6 bases; nucleotides not matched to a gene: 3. The CDR3 length is 13 residues. For the CDR3, the DNA is TGTGCCTGGAGCACAGGGGGGGATGAAAAACTGTTTTTT. Translated, it gives CAWSTGGDEKLFF.

The V call is TRBV10-2, the J call TRBJ2-1; D unresolved. CDR1 and CDR2 from the germline V gene are WSHSY and SAAADI. The V gene lost 6 bases and the J gene lost 0 bases, with 15 bases spanning the gap. This CDR3 contains 16 residues. Written as DNA, the CDR3 is TGCGCCAGCAGGTCCCATCGGAAAAGCTCCTACAATGAGCAGTTCTTC. Translating it yields CASRSHRKSSYNEQFF.

The chain links TRBV30 to TRBJ2-6, with D possibly being TRBD1 (5 bases). Germline CDR1 reads GTSNPN; CDR2 reads SVGIG (reference sequence). This CDR3 is 15 amino acids long. V was clipped by 3 bases and J by 1 base, with 10 bases between them. CDR3 nucleotide sequence: TGTGCCTGGAGCCCGGACATTTCTGGGGCCAACGTCCTGACTTTC. Its translation is CAWSPDISGANVLTF.